These T cell receptor beta chains were read from a single sample in a study of type 1 and type 2 diabetes patients. TCRdb independently ran MiXCR on the multiplex PCR reads; one entry per CDR3 protein. The table has 270,000 or so distinct CDR3 sequences, roughly 48% seen once. Sequenced sample: peripheral blood mononuclear cells (PBMCs). The receptor source for this set is a young man with type 2 diabetes. The CDR3 runs from the conserved cysteine through the conserved F or W. The order of the fields is V gene, CDR3 protein.

v_call: TRBV4-1; cdr3_aa: CASSQAMGQFNQPQHF
v_call: TRBV7-2; cdr3_aa: CASSLAGREGYSNQPQHF
v_call: TRBV6-1; cdr3_aa: CASSPSSYNEQFF
v_call: TRBV2; cdr3_aa: CASQRDYSSYEQYF
v_call: TRBV7-2; cdr3_aa: CASSPSRSYNEQFF
v_call: TRBV27; cdr3_aa: CASPPGGCGYTF
v_call: TRBV20-1; cdr3_aa: CSAPSRTGGSETQYF
v_call: TRBV6-5; cdr3_aa: CASSYGGGVSSYNSPLHF
v_call: TRBV10-3; cdr3_aa: CASSRPNYGYTF
v_call: TRBV4-2; cdr3_aa: CASSQVTRASSLHF
v_call: TRBV6-5; cdr3_aa: CASSPGTGHQPQHF
v_call: TRBV7-8; cdr3_aa: CASSPQGDEQYF
v_call: TRBV6-2/TRBV6-3; cdr3_aa: CATDREAYSNQPQRF
v_call: TRBV2; cdr3_aa: CASSRRQGTNTEAFF
v_call: TRBV5-4; cdr3_aa: CAVKTVRYGYTF
v_call: TRBV6-6; cdr3_aa: CASSYVQGGWHSPLHF
v_call: TRBV25-1; cdr3_aa: CASSDNAYEQYF
v_call: TRBV24-1; cdr3_aa: CATSDRKDRENTGELFF
v_call: TRBV27; cdr3_aa: CASTLVAGGEKLFF